This TCR beta chain was profiled in a study of technical replicates of blood from several donors. Assay: immunoSEQ multiplex PCR; the TCRdb copy retains only in-frame clones and omits some. Here the sample spans about 80,000 clones, approximately 96% being singletons. Specimen: T cells isolated from PBMCs. The sequence was collected from a human donor in good health.

CDR3 in amino acids: CATNRDRSPFNEQFF. The CDR3 region has the DNA TGTGCCACAAACCGGGACAGGAGCCCTTTCAATGAGCAGTTCTTC. V usage is TRBV2 and J usage is TRBJ2-1, with 8 bases matching TRBD1. The CDR3 is 15 amino acids. Trimming at V came to 10 bases and at J to 6 bases, leaving 14 bases not matched to a gene. Germline V gene lookup returns CDR1 SNHLY and CDR2 FYNNEI.